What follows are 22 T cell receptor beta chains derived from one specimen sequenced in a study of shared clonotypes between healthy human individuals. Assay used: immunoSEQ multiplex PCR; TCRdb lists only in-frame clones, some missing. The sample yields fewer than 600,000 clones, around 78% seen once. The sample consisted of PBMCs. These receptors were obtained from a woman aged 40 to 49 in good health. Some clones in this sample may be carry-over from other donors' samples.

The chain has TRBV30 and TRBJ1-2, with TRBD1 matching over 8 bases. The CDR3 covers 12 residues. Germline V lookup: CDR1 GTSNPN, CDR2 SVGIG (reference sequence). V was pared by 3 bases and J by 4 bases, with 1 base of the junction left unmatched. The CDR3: CAWSGTGYGYTF. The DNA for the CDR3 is TGTGCCTGGAGCGGGACAGGCTATGGCTACACCTTC.

The CDR3 nucleotides read TGTGCCAGCAGCGTAAGGGGAAATCCGGGACTAGCGGGCTACGAGCAGTACTTC. As protein: CASSVRGNPGLAGYEQYF. The chain combines TRBV9 with TRBJ2-7; 12 bases map to TRBD2. The CDR3 is 18 amino acids. CDR1 is SGDLS and CDR2 is YYNGEE in the germline V gene. V shed 1 base, J shed 3 bases, and the junction held 11 bases outside the gene matches. Together with reference TRBV9 and TRBJ2-7, the CDR3 gives the full variable domain: DSGVTQTPKHLITATGQRVTLRCSPRSGDLSVYWYQQSLDQGLQFLIQYYNGEERAKGNILERFSAQQFPDLHSELNLSSLELGDSALYFCASSVRGNPGLAGYEQYFGPGTRLTVT.

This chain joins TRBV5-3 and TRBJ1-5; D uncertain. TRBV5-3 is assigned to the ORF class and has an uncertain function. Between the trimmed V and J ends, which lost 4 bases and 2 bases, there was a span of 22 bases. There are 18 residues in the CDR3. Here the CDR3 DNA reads TGTGCCAGAAGCGGCCGCCCAATTCCGCGGTCGGGCAATCAGCCCCAGCATTTT. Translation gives CARSGRPIPRSGNQPQHF.

The CDR3: CATPGEKLFF. CDR3 nucleotides: TGTGCCACCCCTGGGGAAAAACTGTTTTTT. V and J are TRBV27 and TRBJ1-4, with D unclear. V was cut by 10 bases and J by 8 bases, with 8 bases left in between. CDR1 is MNHEY, CDR2 SMNVEV, per germline (reference sequence). The CDR3 spans 10 residues.

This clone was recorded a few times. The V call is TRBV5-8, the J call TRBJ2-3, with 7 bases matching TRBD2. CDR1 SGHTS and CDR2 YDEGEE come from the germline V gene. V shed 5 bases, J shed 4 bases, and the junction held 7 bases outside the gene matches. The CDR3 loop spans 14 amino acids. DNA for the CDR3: TGTGCCAGCAGTTCCGGGACTACCCCAGATACGCAGTATTTT. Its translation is CASSSGTTPDTQYF.

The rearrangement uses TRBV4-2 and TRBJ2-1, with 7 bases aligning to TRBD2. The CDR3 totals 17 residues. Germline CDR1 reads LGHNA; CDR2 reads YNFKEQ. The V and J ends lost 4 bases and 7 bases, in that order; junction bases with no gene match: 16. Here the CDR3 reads CASSPTTGGSVVNEQFF. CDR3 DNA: TGTGCCAGCAGCCCGACGACGGGCGGGAGTGTCGTAAATGAGCAGTTCTTC.

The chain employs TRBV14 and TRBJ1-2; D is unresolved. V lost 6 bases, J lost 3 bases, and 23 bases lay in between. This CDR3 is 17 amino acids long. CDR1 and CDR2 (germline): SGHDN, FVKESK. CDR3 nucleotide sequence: TGTGCCAGCAGTGAATATGCTGTTCGGAGCGTCGACTATGGCTACACCTTC. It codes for CASSEYAVRSVDYGYTF. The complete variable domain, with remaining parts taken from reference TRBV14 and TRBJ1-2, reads EAGVTQFPSHSVIEKGQTVTLRCDPISGHDNLYWYRRVMGKEIKFLLHFVKESKQDESGMPNNRFLAERTGGTYSTLKVQPAELEDSGVYFCASSEYAVRSVDYGYTFGSGTRLTVV.

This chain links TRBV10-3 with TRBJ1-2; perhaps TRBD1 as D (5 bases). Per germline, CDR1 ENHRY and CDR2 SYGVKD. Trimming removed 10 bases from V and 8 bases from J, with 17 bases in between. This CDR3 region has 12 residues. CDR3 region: CATRAGGDGYTF. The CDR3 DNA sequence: TGTGCCACCCGGGCGGGGGGAGACGGCTACACCTTC.

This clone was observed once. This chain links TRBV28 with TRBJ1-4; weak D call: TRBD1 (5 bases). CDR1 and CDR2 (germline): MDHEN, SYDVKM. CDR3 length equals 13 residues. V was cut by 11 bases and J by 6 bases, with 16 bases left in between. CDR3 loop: CACSRGGDEKLFF. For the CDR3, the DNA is TGTGCCTGCTCTAGGGGAGGGGATGAAAAACTGTTTTTT.

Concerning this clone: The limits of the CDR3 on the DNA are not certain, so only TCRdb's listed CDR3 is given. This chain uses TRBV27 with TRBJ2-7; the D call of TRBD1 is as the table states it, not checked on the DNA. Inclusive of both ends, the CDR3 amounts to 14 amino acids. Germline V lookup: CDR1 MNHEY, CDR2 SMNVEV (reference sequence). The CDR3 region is CASSWGTGALRVFF.

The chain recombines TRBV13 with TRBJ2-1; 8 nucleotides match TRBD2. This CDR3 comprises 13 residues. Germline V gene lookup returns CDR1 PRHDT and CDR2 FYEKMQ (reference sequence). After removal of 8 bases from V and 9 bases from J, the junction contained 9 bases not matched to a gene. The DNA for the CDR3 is TGTGCCAGCGGAACGGGAGGGGTGGTTGAGCAGTTCTTC. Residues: CASGTGGVVEQFF.

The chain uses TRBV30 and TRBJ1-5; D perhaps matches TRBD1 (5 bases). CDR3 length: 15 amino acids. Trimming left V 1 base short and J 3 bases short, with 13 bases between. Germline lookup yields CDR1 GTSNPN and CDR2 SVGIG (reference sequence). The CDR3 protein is CAWSGIGGFNQPQHF. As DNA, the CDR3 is TGTGCCTGGAGTGGAATCGGGGGTTTCAATCAGCCCCAGCATTTT.

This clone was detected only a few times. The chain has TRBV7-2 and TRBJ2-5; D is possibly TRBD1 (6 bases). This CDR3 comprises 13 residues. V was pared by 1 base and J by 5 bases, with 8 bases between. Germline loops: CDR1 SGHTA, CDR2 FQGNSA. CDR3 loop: CASSLGQAETQYF. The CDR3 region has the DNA TGTGCCAGCAGCTTAGGACAGGCCGAGACCCAGTACTTC. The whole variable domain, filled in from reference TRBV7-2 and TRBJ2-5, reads GAGVSQSPSNKVTEKGKDVELRCDPISGHTALYWYRQSLGQGLEFLIYFQGNSAPDKSGLPSDRFSAERTGGSVSTLTIQRTQQEDSAVYLCASSLGQAETQYFGPGTRLLVL.

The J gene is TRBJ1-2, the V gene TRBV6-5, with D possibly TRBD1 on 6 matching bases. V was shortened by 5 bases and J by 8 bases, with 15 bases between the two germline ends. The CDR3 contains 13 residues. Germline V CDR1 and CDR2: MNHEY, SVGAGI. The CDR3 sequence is CASSDGGAAGYTF. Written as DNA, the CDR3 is TGTGCCAGCAGTGATGGGGGGGCTGCAGGCTACACCTTC.

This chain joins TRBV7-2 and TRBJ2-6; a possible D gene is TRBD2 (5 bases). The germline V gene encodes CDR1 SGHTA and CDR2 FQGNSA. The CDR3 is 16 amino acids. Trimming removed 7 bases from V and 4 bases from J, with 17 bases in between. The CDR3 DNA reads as TGTGCCAGCATCTGGGATCTAGCCCTCGGGGCCAACGTCCTGACTTTC. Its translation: CASIWDLALGANVLTF.

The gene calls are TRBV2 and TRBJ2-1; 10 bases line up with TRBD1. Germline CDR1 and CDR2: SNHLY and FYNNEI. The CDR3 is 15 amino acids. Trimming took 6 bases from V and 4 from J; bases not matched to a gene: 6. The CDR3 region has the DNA TGTGCCAGCAGGGGGGACAGGGGTGGGTACAATGAGCAGTTCTTC. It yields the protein CASRGDRGGYNEQFF.

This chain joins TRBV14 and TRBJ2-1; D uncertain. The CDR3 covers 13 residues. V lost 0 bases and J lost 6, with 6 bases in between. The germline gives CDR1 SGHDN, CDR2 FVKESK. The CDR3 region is CASSQDNSNEQFF. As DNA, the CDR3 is TGTGCCAGCAGCCAAGATAACAGCAATGAGCAGTTCTTC.

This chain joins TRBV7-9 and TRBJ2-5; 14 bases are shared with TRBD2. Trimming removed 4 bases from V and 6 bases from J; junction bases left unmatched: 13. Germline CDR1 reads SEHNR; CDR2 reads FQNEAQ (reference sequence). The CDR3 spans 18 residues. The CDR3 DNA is TGTGCCAGCAGCTCTAAGGGACTAGCGGGAGACTTTGGAAAGACCCAGTACTTC. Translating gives CASSSKGLAGDFGKTQYF.

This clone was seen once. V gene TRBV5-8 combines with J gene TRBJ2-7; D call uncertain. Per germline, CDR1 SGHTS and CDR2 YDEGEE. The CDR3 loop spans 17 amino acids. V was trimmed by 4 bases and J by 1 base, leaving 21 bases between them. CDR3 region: CASSARGPAPPSYEQYF. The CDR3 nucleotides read TGTGCCAGCAGCGCCCGTGGTCCGGCCCCCCCGTCCTACGAGCAGTACTTC.

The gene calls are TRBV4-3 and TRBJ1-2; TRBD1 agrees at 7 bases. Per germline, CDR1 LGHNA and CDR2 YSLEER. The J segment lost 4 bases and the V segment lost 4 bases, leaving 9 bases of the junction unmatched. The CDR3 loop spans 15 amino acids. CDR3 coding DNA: TGCGCCAGCAGCCCCGGGACAGTCGGTGCCTATGGCTACACCTTC. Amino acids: CASSPGTVGAYGYTF.

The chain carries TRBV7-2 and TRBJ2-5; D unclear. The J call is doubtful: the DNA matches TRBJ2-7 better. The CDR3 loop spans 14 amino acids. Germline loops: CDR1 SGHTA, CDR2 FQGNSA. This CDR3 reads CASSLAQASYEQYF. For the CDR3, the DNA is TGTGCCAGCAGCTTAGCGCAGGCTTCCTACGAGCAGTACTTC.

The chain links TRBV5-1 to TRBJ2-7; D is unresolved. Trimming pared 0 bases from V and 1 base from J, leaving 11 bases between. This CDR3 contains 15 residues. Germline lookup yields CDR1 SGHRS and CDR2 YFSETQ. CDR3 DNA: TGCGCCAGCAGCTTGGTGGCCCAAAGTTCCTACGAGCAGTACTTC. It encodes CASSLVAQSSYEQYF.